Below are 17 T cell receptor beta chains sequenced from a single sample in a study of T cells in Graves' hyperthyroidism and ophthalmopathy. Amplified TCR beta CDR3 regions came from RNA transcripts. First-round RT-PCR of the TCR CDR3 relied on the HTBI primer set. In TCRdb, the multiplex PCR reads were re-called with MiXCR into one record per CDR3 protein. The sample includes a few hundred thousand distinct CDR3 sequences, roughly a sixth of them seen just once. Sequenced: blood. The receptors were gathered from a woman in her twenties or thirties with Graves' ophthalmopathy.

The sample holds a few counts of this clonotype. CDR3 DNA sequence: TGTGCCAGCAGTCCCCCGGGACAGGGAATATACGAGCAGTACTTC. This encodes CASSPPGQGIYEQYF. The V call is TRBV6-2 or TRBV6-3, the J call TRBJ2-7; the match to TRBD1 covers 9 bases. The junction had 9 bases not matched to a gene; V was cut back by 5 bases and J by 4 bases. The CDR3 contains 15 residues. From germline, CDR1 is MNHEY and CDR2 SVGEGT.

This clonotype was observed at least ten times. The gene calls are TRBV3-1 and TRBJ2-1, with D possibly matching TRBD2 (5 bases). Germline-derived CDR1 and CDR2 are LGHDT and YNNKEL (reference sequence). CDR3 size: 14 residues. The V and J ends lost 0 bases and 8 bases respectively, with 11 bases between them. For the CDR3, the DNA is TGTGCCAGCAGCCAAGACGGGGTTTTGGATGAGCAGTTCTTC. Translating gives CASSQDGVLDEQFF.

This clonotype was counted ten times or more. The chain has TRBV5-1 and TRBJ2-5; 7 nucleotides match TRBD2. The CDR3 covers 15 residues. CDR1 and CDR2 (germline): SGHRS, YFSETQ. V was pared by 0 bases and J by 2 bases, with 4 bases of the junction left unmatched. This chain's CDR3 is CASSLAGRLQETQYF. In nucleotides, the CDR3 is TGCGCCAGCAGCTTGGCCGGGAGGTTGCAAGAGACCCAGTACTTC.

This CDR3 reads CATRGLNSGEQFF. For the CDR3, the DNA is TGTGCCACCAGGGGATTAAATTCCGGGGAGCAGTTCTTC. The chain couples TRBV24-1 to TRBJ2-1; no reliable D call. This CDR3 comprises 13 residues. Germline V gene sequence: CDR1 KGHDR, CDR2 SFDVKD. V lost 7 bases to trimming and J lost 10 bases, with 16 bases between them.

The table lists this clonotype with a few counts. The gene calls are TRBV6-2 or TRBV6-3 and TRBJ1-2, with D maybe TRBD1 (5 bases). The CDR3 loop spans 16 amino acids. Deletions cut 6 bases from V and 4 bases from J, with 21 bases between. Germline CDR1 MNHEY, CDR2 SVGEGT. The CDR3 DNA follows: TGTGCCAGCAGCCAACGGGGGACTCCGTTTTCCTATGGCTACACCTTC. This translates into CASSQRGTPFSYGYTF.

This clonotype was observed many times. The chain combines TRBV20-1 with TRBJ2-5, with 8 nucleotides matching TRBD2. The V and J ends lost 0 bases and 7 bases, in that order; junction bases with no gene match: 4. Germline CDR1 reads DFQATT; CDR2 reads SNEGSKA (reference sequence). This CDR3 region has 13 residues. DNA for the CDR3: TGCAGTGCTAGAGAGGGACTAGGGGGGACCCAGTACTTC. Translation: CSAREGLGGTQYF.

At least ten counts were recorded for this clonotype. The chain employs TRBV7-8 and TRBJ2-1; 7 bases fit TRBD2. Per the germline V gene, CDR1 is SGHVS and CDR2 is FQNEAQ. The CDR3 is 18 amino acids. After removal of 5 bases from V and 2 bases from J, the junction contained 15 bases not matched to a gene. The CDR3 region has the DNA TGTGCCAGCAGCCCACCCCTGGTGGGAGGGGAGGCCTACAATGAGCAGTTCTTC. Translated: CASSPPLVGGEAYNEQFF.

The gene calls are TRBV7-9 and TRBJ1-4; D gene unclear. The CDR3 is made up of 15 amino acids. Trimming shortened V by 4 bases and J by 0 bases, and 9 bases separated the two germline ends. Per germline, CDR1 SEHNR and CDR2 FQNEAQ (reference sequence). CDR3 amino acids: CASSYSSATNEKLFF. In DNA form, the CDR3 reads TGTGCCAGCAGCTATTCCAGCGCAACTAATGAAAAACTGTTTTTT. Full variable domain (remainder filled in from reference TRBV7-9 and TRBJ1-4): DTGVSQNPRHKITKRGQNVTFRCDPISEHNRLYWYRQTLGQGPEFLTYFQNEAQLEKSRLLSDRFSAERPKGSFSTLEIQRTEQGDSAMYLCASSYSSATNEKLFFGSGTQLSVL.

This clonotype appeared many times. The chain uses TRBV7-8 and TRBJ2-7; possible D gene TRBD1, 6 bases. Trimming pared 2 bases from V and 7 bases from J, leaving 15 bases between. This CDR3 is 14 amino acids long. The germline V gene has CDR1 SGHVS and CDR2 FQNEAQ. The chain's CDR3 is CASSLLTRGEEQYF. In DNA, the CDR3 is TGTGCCAGCAGCTTACTTACCAGGGGCGAGGAGCAGTACTTC.

This clonotype has a single count. The junction departs from the called germline gene at one end, perhaps through a read error. V usage is TRBV9 and J usage is TRBJ1-3; 8 bases are shared with TRBD1. The length of the CDR3 is 17 residues. The germline V gene has CDR1 SGDLS and CDR2 YYNGEE. CDR3 nucleotides: TGTGCCAGCAGCGTGTCAGGGGGCGCGGGCTCTGGAAACACTATATATTTT. Translation gives CASSVSGGAGSGNTIYF.

This clonotype was recorded many times. This chain connects TRBV12-3 or TRBV12-4 to TRBJ2-3; perhaps TRBD1 as D (5 bases). CDR3 size: 15 residues. V was pared by 4 bases and J by 0 bases, with 11 bases between. The chain's CDR3 is CASSYTGDSTDTQYF. The CDR3 nucleotides are TGTGCCAGCAGTTATACAGGAGACAGCACAGATACGCAGTATTTT.

The chain is built from TRBV20-1 and TRBJ2-2; tentative D call: TRBD2 (6 bases). V shed 5 bases and J shed 1 base, with 14 bases lying between them. The CDR3 has 15 residues. In germline, CDR1 is DFQATT, CDR2 SNEGSKA (reference sequence). The CDR3 spells CSAFNSGLNTGELFF. CDR3 sequence (DNA): TGCAGTGCTTTTAATAGCGGATTGAACACCGGGGAGCTGTTTTTT.

There are many counts of this clonotype. Written as DNA, the CDR3 is TGTGCCAGCAGTGAAAGGGGACAGGGGCAAAAACTGTTTTTT. Translating it yields CASSERGQGQKLFF. J is TRBJ1-4 and V is TRBV6-1; the match to TRBD1 covers 10 bases. CDR1 and CDR2 (germline): MNHNS, SASEGT. V was clipped by 2 bases and J by 9 bases; unmatched bases: 3. The CDR3 has 14 residues.

This clonotype occurred many times. The chain combines TRBV3-1 with TRBJ2-7; D possibly corresponds to TRBD2 (6 bases). V lost 4 bases and J 5 bases, leaving 24 bases between the germline ends. Per the germline V gene, CDR1 is LGHDT and CDR2 is YNNKEL (reference sequence). The CDR3 sequence is 17 residues long. The CDR3 here is CASSLLFGGSPGDEQYF. CDR3 bases: TGTGCCAGCAGCCTCCTCTTCGGCGGGTCGCCGGGGGACGAGCAGTACTTC.

This clonotype was seen a few times. V usage is TRBV3-1 and J usage is TRBJ2-5, with D possibly being TRBD1 (6 bases). Deletions cut 4 bases from V and 5 bases from J, with 14 bases between. CDR1 is LGHDT and CDR2 is YNNKEL in the germline V gene (reference sequence). The CDR3 runs 14 residues. The CDR3 region has the DNA TGTGCCAGCAGCCGCGGACGGCAGGGGGAGACCCAGTACTTC. Its translation is CASSRGRQGETQYF.

This clonotype was counted ten times or more. V and J are TRBV10-1 and TRBJ2-1; TRBD1 matches 7 bases. This CDR3 spans 15 amino acids. V lost 4 bases to trimming and J lost 12 bases; unmatched junction nucleotides: 15. CDR1 is WNHNN and CDR2 is SYGVQD in the germline V gene (reference sequence). In nucleotides, the CDR3 is TGCGCCAGCAGTGTGAGGGACAGTCTTTCCCATGGGCAGTTCTTC. The encoded protein is CASSVRDSLSHGQFF.

This clonotype was seen repeatedly, ten times or more. The chain has TRBV3-1 and TRBJ1-4, with a possible D match to TRBD1 (6 bases). The CDR3 spans 18 residues. The germline CDR1 and CDR2 sequences are LGHDT and YNNKEL (reference sequence). V was shortened by 7 bases and J by 5 bases, with 26 bases between the two germline ends. This CDR3 reads CASIPSSGGLDLNEKLFF. The DNA for the CDR3 is TGTGCCAGCATCCCAAGTTCCGGGGGGCTTGACTTAAATGAAAAACTGTTTTTT. Drawing the rest from reference TRBV3-1 and TRBJ1-4, the complete variable domain is DTAVSQTPKYLVTQMGNDKSIKCEQNLGHDTMYWYKQDSKKFLKIMFSYNNKELIINETVPNRFSPKSPDKAHLNLHINSLELGDSAVYFCASIPSSGGLDLNEKLFFGSGTQLSVL.